This T cell receptor beta chain emerged from a study of CD8+CD57+ T cells in acquired aplastic anemia. Study overall: Sorting CD4+ and CD8+ cells gave DNA averaging about 2.9 ug.

According to the study, genomic DNA was the template for TCR beta VDJ and CDR3 profiling. Each CDR3 protein is one row after TCRdb ran MiXCR on the reads. The table records under 200,000 distinct CDR3 sequences, roughly half of them present only once. The length of the CDR3 is 14 residues. The ends lost 1 base at V and 2 bases at J; junction bases unmatched: 2. The germline CDR1 and CDR2 sequences are LNHNV and YYDKDF (reference sequence). All sequencing subjects had displayed CD8+CD57+ cell expansion on flow cytometry. A severe acquired aplastic anemia diagnosis applied to all patients. The study sampled blood from patients who had received no therapy.

The chain joins TRBV15 to TRBJ2-7; 7 positions agree with TRBD2. This TCR was sampled from a human donor with aplastic anemia. Sequenced input: sorted CD4+, CD8+, or CD8+CD57+ T cells (not recorded which) from PBMCs. The CDR3 here is CATSRASGPYEQYF. Here the CDR3 DNA reads TGTGCCACCAGCAGAGCTAGCGGTCCCTACGAGCAGTACTTC.